This TCR beta chain was found in a study of blood T cells in healthy people across ages. Points from the study as a whole: Long-lived donors had more naive CD4+ cells and higher diversity than aged donors. Underestimates were what the diversity estimates from one million T cells were considered to be.

Primers used in a second PCR of roughly 6 to 11 cycles were a sample-barcoded 5' primer and a J-beta primer mix. TCRdb redid the calling of the 5' RACE reads with MiXCR, one entry per CDR3 protein. Of roughly 1,300,000 distinct CDR3 sequences listed, 59% are singletons. Remarks on this clonotype: No antigen is known for it.

The CDR3 has 14 residues. Trimming shortened V by 5 bases and J by 4 bases, and 12 bases separated the two germline ends. The germline CDR1 and CDR2 sequences are MDHEN and SYDVKM. Per-sample PBMC isolation yielded at least 6.5 million cells. Sequences were obtained from blood. This receptor was identified in a man between 18 and 35 years old in good health. This rearrangement joins TRBV28 to TRBJ2-1; a weak D match, TRBD2 (5 bases). The CDR3 loop is CASSDRRIYNEQFF. The CDR3 DNA follows: TGTGCCAGCAGTGATAGGAGGATTTACAATGAGCAGTTCTTC.